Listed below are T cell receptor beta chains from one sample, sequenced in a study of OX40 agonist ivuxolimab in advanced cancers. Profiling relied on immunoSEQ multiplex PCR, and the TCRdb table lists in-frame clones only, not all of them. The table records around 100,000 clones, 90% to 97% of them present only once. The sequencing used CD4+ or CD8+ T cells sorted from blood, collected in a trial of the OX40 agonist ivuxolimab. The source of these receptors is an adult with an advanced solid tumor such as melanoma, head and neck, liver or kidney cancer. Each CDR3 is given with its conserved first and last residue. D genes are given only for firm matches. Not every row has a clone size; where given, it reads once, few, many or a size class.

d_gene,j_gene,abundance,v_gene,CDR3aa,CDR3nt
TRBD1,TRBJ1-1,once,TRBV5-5,CASSPGTAEAFF,TGTGCCAGCAGCCCCGGGACAGCTGAAGCTTTCTTT
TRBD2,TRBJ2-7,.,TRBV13,CASSLRLAGDEQYF,TGTGCCAGCAGCTTACGCCTAGCGGGGGACGAGCAGTACTTC
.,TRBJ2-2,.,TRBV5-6,CASSLEGEGGNTGELFF,TGTGCCAGCAGCTTGGAAGGGGAAGGGGGAAACACCGGGGAGCTGTTTTTT
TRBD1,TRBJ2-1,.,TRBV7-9,CAYSSGTGVYNEQFF,TGTGCTTATTCCTCCGGGACAGGGGTTTACAATGAGCAGTTCTTC
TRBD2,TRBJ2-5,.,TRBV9,CASSARRLADQETQYF,TGTGCCAGCAGCGCCCGACGACTAGCGGATCAAGAGACCCAGTACTTC
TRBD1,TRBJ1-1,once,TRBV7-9,CASSWDRGNTEAFF,TGTGCCAGCAGCTGGGACAGGGGGAACACTGAAGCTTTCTTT
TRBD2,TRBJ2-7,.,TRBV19,CASSSASGTYEQYF,TGTGCCAGTAGTAGCGCTAGCGGAACATACGAGCAGTACTTC
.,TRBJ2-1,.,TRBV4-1,CASSQTYRASSYNEQFF,TGCGCCAGCAGCCAAACCTACAGGGCTAGCTCCTACAATGAGCAGTTCTTC
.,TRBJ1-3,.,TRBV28,CASSSTGGNTIYF,TGTGCCAGCAGTTCGACGGGTGGAAACACCATATATTTT
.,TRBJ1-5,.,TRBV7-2,CASSWDGYQPQHF,TGTGCCAGCAGCTGGGACGGGTATCAGCCCCAGCATTTT
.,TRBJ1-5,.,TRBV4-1,CASSQVQGGNQPQHF,TGCGCCAGCAGCCAAGTGCAGGGTGGCAATCAGCCCCAGCATTTT
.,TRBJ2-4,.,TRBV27,CASSLWGERTKNIQYF,TGTGCCAGCAGTCTATGGGGGGAAAGGACCAAAAACATTCAGTACTTC
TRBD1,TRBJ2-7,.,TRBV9,CASSFRDRAHEQYF,TGTGCCAGCAGCTTCCGGGACAGGGCCCACGAGCAGTACTTC
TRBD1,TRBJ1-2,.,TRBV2,CASRTPYRGKAHDNYGYTF,TGTGCCAGCAGGACGCCCTACAGGGGAAAAGCACACGACAACTATGGCTACACCTTC
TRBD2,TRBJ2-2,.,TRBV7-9,CASSLPLAGGPTGELFF,TGTGCCAGCAGCCTCCCTCTAGCGGGAGGGCCTACCGGGGAGCTGTTTTTT
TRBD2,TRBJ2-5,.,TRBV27,CASSSFRTSGGEGTQYF,TGTGCCAGCAGTTCCTTCCGGACTAGCGGGGGGGAAGGGACCCAGTACTTC
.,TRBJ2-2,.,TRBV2,CASSEGTRSNTGELFF,TGTGCCAGCAGTGAAGGGACTCGATCTAACACCGGGGAGCTGTTTTTT
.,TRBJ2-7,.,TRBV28,CASRPDSSPSYEQYF,TGTGCCAGCAGACCGGACAGTTCCCCTTCCTACGAGCAGTACTTC
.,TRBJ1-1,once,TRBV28,CASTLGSGSEAFF,TGTGCCAGCACCCTGGGGTCAGGGTCTGAAGCTTTCTTT
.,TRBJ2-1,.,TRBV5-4,CASSLGGAHEGEQFF,TGTGCCAGCAGCCTGGGGGGGGCCCACGAAGGTGAGCAGTTCTTC